This T cell receptor beta chain emerged from a study of CD8+ T cells in alopecia areata. Whole-study findings and limits: Scalp sequencing captures resident alphabeta T cells of normal skin too. Lesional scalp, especially alopecia totalis/universalis, showed higher clonality than normal scalp.

The germline V gene has CDR1 SQVTM and CDR2 ANQGSEA. The CDR3 consists of 13 residues. Deletions cut 4 bases from V and 8 bases from J, with 15 bases between. Individuals with alopecia areata gave both lesional scalp punch biopsies and peripheral blood for collection. As regards this clone: The antigen is undetermined.

TCR sequencing used cDNA made by reverse transcription of extracted RNA. Here immunoSEQ multiplex PCR was the method, and the copy in TCRdb shows in-frame clones only, minus some. The sample yields approximately 130,000 clones, around 50% seen once. The V and J genes are TRBV29-1 and TRBJ2-1; D perhaps matches TRBD2 (7 bases). The sequenced sample consisted of NKG2D-low CD8+ T cells sorted from blood. The clonotype was recovered from a human donor with alopecia areata. The CDR3 spells CSVGSGEGDEQFF. Written as DNA, the CDR3 is TGCAGCGTTGGTTCAGGGGAGGGCGATGAGCAGTTCTTC.